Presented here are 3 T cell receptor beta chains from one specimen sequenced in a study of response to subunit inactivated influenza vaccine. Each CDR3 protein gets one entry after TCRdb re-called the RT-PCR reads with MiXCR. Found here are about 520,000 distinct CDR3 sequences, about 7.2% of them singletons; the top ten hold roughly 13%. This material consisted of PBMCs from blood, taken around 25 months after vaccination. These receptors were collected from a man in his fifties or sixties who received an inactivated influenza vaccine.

The CDR3 nucleotides are TGCAGCGTTCTCGGACGGGGGGGCACTGAAGCTTTCTTT. This codes for CSVLGRGGTEAFF. The V and J genes are TRBV29-1 and TRBJ1-1, with TRBD1 as a possible D gene (5 bases). V was clipped by 5 bases and J by 4 bases, with 14 bases between them. The CDR3 has 13 amino acids. Germline CDR1 reads SQVTM; CDR2 reads ANQGSEA.

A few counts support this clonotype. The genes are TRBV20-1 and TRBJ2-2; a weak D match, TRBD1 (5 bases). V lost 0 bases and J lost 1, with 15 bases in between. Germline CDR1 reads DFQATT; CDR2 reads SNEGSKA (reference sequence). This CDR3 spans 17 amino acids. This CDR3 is CSARDRLGDRNTGELFF. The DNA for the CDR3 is TGCAGTGCTAGAGATCGGCTTGGAGACAGGAACACCGGGGAGCTGTTTTTT.

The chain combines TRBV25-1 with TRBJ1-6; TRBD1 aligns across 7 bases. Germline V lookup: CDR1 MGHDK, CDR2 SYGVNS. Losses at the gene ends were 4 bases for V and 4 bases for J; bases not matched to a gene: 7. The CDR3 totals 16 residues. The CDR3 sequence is CASSGVTGIYNSPLHF. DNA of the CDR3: TGTGCCAGCAGTGGTGTGACAGGGATTTATAATTCACCCCTCCACTTT.